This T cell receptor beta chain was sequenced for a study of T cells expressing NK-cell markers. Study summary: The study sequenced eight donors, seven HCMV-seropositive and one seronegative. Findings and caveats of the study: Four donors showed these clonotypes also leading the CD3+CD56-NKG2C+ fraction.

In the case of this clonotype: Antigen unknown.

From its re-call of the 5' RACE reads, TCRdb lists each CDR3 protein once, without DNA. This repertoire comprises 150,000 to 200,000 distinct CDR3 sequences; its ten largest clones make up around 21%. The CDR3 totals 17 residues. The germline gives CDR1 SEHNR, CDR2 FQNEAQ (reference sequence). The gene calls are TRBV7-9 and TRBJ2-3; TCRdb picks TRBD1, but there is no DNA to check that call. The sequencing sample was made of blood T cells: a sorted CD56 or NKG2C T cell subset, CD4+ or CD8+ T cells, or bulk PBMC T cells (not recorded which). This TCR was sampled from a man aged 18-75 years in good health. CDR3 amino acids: CASSLAPGQGATDTQYF.